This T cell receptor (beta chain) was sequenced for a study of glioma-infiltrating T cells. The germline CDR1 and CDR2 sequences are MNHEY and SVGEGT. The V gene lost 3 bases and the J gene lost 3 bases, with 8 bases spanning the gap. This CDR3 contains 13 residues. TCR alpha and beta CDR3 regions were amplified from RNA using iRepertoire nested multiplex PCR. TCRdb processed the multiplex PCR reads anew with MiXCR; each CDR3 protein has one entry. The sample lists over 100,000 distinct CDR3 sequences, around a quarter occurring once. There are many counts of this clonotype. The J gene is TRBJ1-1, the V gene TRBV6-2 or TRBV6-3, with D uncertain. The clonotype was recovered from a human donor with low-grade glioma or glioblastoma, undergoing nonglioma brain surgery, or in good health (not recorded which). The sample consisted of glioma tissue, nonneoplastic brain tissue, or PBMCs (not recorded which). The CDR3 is CASSYVGYTEAFF. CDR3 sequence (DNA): TGTGCCAGCAGTTATGTGGGTTACACTGAAGCTTTCTTT.